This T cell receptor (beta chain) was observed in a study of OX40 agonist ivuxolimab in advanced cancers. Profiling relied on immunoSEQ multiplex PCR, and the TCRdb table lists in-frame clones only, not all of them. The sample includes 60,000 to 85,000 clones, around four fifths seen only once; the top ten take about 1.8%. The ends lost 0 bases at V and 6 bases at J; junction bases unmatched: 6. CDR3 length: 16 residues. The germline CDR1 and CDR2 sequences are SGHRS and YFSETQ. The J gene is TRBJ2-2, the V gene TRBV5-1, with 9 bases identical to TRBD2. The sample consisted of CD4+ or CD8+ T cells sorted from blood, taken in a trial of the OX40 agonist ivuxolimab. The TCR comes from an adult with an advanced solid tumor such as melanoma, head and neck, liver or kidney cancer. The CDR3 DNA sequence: TGCGCCAGCAGCTTGGGCCCTAGCGGGATGGCCGGGGAGCTGTTTTTT. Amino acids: CASSLGPSGMAGELFF.